Only a few counts were recorded for the clone carrying this T cell receptor (beta chain). What it recognizes is unknown. One entry per CDR3 protein, called by TCRdb with MiXCR from the reads. Of tens of thousands of distinct CDR3 sequences listed, less than 25% were seen once; the top ten hold 8.3%. The germline V gene encodes CDR1 SEHNR and CDR2 FQNEAQ (reference sequence). With 7 bases removed from V and 3 bases from J, the gap between germline ends came to 13 bases. This CDR3 comprises 13 residues. These data belong to a study of type 1 regulatory T cells. Whole-study results and caveats: Compared with non-Tr1 cells, Tr1 cells showed a narrower TCR repertoire.

The material sequenced was cultured type 1 regulatory T (Tr1) cells, either the whole culture or a sorted fraction (not recorded which). The chain is built from TRBV7-9 and TRBJ2-7; D is ambiguous. The sequence derives from a human donor in good health. The CDR3 region is CASMARANYEQYF. As DNA, the CDR3 is TGTGCCAGCATGGCGCGCGCCAACTACGAGCAGTACTTC.